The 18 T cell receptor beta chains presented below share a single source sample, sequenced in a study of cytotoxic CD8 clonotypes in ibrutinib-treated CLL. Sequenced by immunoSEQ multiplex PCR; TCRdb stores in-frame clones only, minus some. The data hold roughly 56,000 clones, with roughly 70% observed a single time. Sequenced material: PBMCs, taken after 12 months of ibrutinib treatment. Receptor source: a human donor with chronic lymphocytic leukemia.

The CDR3 spells CASRYESGNTIYF. CDR3 DNA sequence: TGTGCCAGCAGATACGAGTCTGGAAACACCATATATTTT. The rearrangement joins TRBV7-6 to TRBJ1-3; D is unresolved. Germline CDR1 reads SGHVS; CDR2 reads FNYEAQ. The CDR3 runs to 13 residues. The ends were cut back, 6 bases at V and 1 base at J, with 7 bases in the middle.

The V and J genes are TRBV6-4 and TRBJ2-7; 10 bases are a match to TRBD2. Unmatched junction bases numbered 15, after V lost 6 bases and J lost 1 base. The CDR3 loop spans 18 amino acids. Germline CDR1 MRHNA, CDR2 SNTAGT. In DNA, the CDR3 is TGTGCCAGCAGAACCTTTGGGCCGCGGACTAGCGGATCCTACGAGCAGTACTTC. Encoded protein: CASRTFGPRTSGSYEQYF.

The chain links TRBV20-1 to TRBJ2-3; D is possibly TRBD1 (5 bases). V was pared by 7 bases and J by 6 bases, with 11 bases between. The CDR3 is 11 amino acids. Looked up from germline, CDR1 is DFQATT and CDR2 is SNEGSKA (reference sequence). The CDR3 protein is CSGGRGDTQYF. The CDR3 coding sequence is TGCAGTGGGGGCCGAGGTGATACGCAGTATTTT.

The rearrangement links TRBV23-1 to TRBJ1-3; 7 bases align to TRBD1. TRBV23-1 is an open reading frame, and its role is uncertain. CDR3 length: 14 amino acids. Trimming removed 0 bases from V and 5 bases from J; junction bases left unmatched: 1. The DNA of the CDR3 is TGCGCCAGCAGTCAATCGACAGGGAGAAACACCATATATTTT. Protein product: CASSQSTGRNTIYF.

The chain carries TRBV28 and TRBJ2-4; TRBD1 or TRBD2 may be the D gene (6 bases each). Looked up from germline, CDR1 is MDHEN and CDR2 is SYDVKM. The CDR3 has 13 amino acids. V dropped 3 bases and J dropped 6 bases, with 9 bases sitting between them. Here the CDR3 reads CASSLGGRNIQYF. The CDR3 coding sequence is TGTGCCAGCAGTTTGGGGGGCAGAAACATTCAGTACTTC.

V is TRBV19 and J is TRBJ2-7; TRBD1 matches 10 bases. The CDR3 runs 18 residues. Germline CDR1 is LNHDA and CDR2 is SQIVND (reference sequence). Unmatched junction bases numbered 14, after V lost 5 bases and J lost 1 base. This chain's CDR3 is CASSFDRAGTGDSYEQYF. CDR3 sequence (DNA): TGTGCCAGTAGTTTCGATCGAGCCGGGACAGGGGATTCCTACGAGCAGTACTTC.

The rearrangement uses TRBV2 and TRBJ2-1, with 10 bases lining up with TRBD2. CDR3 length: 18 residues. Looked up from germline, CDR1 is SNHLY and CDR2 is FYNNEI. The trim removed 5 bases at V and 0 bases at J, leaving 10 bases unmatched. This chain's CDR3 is CASSPWIAGGSSYNEQFF. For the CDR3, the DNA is TGTGCCAGCAGTCCCTGGATAGCGGGAGGCAGCTCCTACAATGAGCAGTTCTTC.

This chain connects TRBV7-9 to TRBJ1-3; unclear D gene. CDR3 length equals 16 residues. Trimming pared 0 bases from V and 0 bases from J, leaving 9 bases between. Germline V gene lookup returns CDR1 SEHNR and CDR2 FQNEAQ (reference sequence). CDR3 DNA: TGTGCCAGCAGCTTAGCTTACAGAATCTCTGGAAACACCATATATTTT. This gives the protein CASSLAYRISGNTIYF. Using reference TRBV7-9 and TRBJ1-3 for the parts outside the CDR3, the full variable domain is DTGVSQNPRHKITKRGQNVTFRCDPISEHNRLYWYRQTLGQGPEFLTYFQNEAQLEKSRLLSDRFSAERPKGSFSTLEIQRTEQGDSAMYLCASSLAYRISGNTIYFGEGSWLTVV.

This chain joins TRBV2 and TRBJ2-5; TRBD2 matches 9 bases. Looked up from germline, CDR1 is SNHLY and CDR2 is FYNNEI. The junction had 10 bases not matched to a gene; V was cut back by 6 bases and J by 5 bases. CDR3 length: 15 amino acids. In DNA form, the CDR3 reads TGTGCCAGCAGGGGTAGCGGGAGAGCTTGGGAGACCCAGTACTTC. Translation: CASRGSGRAWETQYF.

CDR3 sequence reads: CASSAGASGRARETQYF. As DNA, the CDR3 is TGTGCCAGCAGCGCCGGGGCTAGCGGGAGGGCCCGGGAGACCCAGTACTTC. The rearrangement links TRBV9 to TRBJ2-5; 12 bases line up with TRBD2. The germline gives CDR1 SGDLS, CDR2 YYNGEE. V was pared by 3 bases and J by 5 bases, with 11 bases of the junction left unmatched. This CDR3 is 17 amino acids long.

Here the CDR3 reads CASSLVGDTQYF. The CDR3 DNA follows: TGTGCCAGCAGCTTGGTCGGGGATACGCAGTATTTT. The chain joins TRBV11-2 to TRBJ2-3; D remains unclear. Trimming pared 3 bases from V and 6 bases from J, leaving 7 bases between. Germline V lookup: CDR1 SGHAT, CDR2 FQNNGV. The CDR3 is 12 residues long.

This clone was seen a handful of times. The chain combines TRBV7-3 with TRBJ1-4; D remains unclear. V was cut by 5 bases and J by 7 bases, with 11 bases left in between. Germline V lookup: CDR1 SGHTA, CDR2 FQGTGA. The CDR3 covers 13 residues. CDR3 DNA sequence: TGTGCCAGCAGCCCGCCCCCGCTTGAAAAACTGTTTTTT. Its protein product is CASSPPPLEKLFF.

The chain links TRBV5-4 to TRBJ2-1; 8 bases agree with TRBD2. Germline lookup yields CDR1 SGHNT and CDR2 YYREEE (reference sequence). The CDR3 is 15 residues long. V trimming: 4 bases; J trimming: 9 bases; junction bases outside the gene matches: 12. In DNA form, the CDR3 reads TGTGCCAGCAGCCTGCCGGGACTAGGAGGTGGTGAGCAGTTCTTC. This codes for CASSLPGLGGGEQFF.

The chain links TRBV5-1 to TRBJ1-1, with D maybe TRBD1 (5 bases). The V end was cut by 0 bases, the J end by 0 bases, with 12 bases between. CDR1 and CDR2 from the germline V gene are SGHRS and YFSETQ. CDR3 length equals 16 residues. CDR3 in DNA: TGCGCCAGCAGCTTGGCCGGGGGGATCATGAACACTGAAGCTTTCTTT. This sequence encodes CASSLAGGIMNTEAFF.

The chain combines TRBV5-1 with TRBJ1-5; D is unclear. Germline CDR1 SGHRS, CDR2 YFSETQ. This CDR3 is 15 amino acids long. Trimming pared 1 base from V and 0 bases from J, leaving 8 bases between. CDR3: CASSLSGNSNQPQHF. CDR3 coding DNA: TGCGCCAGCAGCTTGTCGGGGAATAGCAATCAGCCCCAGCATTTT.

The CDR3 nucleotides read TGTGCCAGCAGCTCTTCACCAGGGACGGGCCGGGGCGAGCAGTACTTC. Protein product: CASSSSPGTGRGEQYF. The J gene is TRBJ2-7, the V gene TRBV7-9; D is perhaps TRBD1 or TRBD2 (5 bases each). Germline V lookup: CDR1 SEHNR, CDR2 FQNEAQ (reference sequence). The V gene lost 4 bases and the J gene lost 6 bases, with 22 bases spanning the gap. The length of the CDR3 is 16 residues.

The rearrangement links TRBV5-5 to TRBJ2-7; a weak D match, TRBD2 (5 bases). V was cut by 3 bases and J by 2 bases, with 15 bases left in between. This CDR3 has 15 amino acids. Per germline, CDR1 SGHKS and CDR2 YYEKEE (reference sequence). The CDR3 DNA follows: TGTGCCAGCAGCTCACCACGAGGGTCGACCTACGAGCAGTACTTC. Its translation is CASSSPRGSTYEQYF.

In DNA form, the CDR3 reads TGTGCCAGCAGCTTTAGGGCAGGGGTTGGCAATGAGCAGTTCTTC. It translates to CASSFRAGVGNEQFF. V usage is TRBV5-6 and J usage is TRBJ2-1; weak D call: TRBD1 (6 bases). Trimming took 2 bases from V and 6 from J, leaving 15 bases between them. The CDR3 runs 15 residues. In germline, CDR1 is SGHDT, CDR2 YYEEEE.